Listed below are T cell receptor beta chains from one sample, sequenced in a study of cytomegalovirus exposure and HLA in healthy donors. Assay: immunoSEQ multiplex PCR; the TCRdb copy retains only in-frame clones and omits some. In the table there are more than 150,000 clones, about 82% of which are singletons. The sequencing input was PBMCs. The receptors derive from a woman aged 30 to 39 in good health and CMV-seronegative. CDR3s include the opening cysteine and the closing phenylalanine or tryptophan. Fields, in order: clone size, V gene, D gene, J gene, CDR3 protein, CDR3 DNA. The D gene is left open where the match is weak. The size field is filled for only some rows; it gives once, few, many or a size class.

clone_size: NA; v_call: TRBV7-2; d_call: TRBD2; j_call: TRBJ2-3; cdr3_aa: CASTAPRGGSSTDTQYF; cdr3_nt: TGTGCCAGCACGGCCCCCCGCGGGGGGTCTAGCACAGATACGCAGTATTTT
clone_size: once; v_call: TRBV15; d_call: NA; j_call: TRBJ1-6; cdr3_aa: CATSRDRGAGSPLHF; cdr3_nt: TGTGCCACCAGCAGAGACCGGGGGGCGGGTTCACCCCTCCACTTT
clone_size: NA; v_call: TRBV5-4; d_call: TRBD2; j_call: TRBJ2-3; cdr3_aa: CASGLAASTDTQYF; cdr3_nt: TGTGCCAGCGGACTAGCAGCTAGCACAGATACGCAGTATTTT
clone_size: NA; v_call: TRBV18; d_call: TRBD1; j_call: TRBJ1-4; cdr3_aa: CASSPIRGPDEKLFF; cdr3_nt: TGTGCCAGCTCACCAATAAGGGGGCCTGATGAAAAACTGTTTTTT
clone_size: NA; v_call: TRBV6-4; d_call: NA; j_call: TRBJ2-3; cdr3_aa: CASSDGGHTDTQYF; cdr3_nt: TGTGCCAGCAGTGACGGTGGACATACAGATACGCAGTATTTT
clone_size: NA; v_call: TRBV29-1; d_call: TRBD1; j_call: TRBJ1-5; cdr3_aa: CSTGQPNQPQHF; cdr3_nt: TGCAGCACGGGACAGCCCAATCAGCCCCAGCATTTT
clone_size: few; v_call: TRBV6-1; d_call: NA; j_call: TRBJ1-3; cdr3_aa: CASSLLGQSGNTIYF; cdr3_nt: TGTGCCAGCAGCCTATTAGGACAGTCTGGAAACACCATATATTTT
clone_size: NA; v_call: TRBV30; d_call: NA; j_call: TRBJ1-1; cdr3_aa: CAWSIWAAMNTEAFF; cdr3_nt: TGTGCCTGGAGTATTTGGGCAGCCATGAACACTGAAGCTTTCTTT
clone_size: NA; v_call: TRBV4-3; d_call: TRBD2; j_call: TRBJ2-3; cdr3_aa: CASSHRLAGGTDTQYF; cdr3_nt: TGCGCCAGCAGCCACCGACTAGCGGGGGGCACAGATACGCAGTATTTT
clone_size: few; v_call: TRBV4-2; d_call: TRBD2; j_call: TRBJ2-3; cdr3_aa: CASSQEWRGGDTQYF; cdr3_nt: TGTGCCAGCAGCCAAGAGTGGCGGGGGGGAGATACGCAGTATTTT
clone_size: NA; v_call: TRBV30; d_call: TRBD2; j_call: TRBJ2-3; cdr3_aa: CARESGGTDTQYF; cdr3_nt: TGTGCCCGGGAGAGCGGGGGAACAGATACGCAGTATTTT
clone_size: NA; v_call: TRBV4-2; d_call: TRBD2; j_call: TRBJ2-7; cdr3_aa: CASSQVGGSGGASEQYF; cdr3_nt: TGTGCCAGCAGCCAAGTGGGAGGTAGCGGGGGGGCCAGCGAGCAGTACTTC
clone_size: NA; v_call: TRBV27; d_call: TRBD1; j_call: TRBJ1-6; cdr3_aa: CASSLSNRGNSPLHF; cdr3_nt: TGTGCCAGCAGTTTATCGAACAGGGGGAATTCACCCCTCCACTTT
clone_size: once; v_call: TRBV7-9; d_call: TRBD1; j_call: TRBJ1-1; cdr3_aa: CASRLVGGSDTEAFF; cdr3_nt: TGTGCCAGCAGATTGGTAGGGGGCAGCGACACTGAAGCTTTCTTT
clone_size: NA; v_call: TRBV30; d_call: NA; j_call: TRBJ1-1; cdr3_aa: CALILVEGGEAFF; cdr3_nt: TGTGCCTTAATACTGGTAGAGGGTGGAGAAGCTTTCTTT
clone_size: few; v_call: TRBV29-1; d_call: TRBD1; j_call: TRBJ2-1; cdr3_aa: CSGEYDRGLQFF; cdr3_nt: TGCAGCGGCGAGTACGACAGGGGGCTACAGTTCTTC
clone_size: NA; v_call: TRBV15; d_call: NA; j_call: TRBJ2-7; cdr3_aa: CATSSRQTSYEQYF; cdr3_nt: TGTGCCACCAGCAGCCGACAGACCTCCTACGAGCAGTACTTC
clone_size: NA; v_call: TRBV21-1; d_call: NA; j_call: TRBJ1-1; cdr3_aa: CASSKGPRGENTEAFF; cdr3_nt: TGTGCCAGCAGCAAAGGGCCAAGAGGCGAGAACACTGAAGCTTTCTTT
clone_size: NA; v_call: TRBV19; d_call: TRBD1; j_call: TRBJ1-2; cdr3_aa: CASSTGTVYGYTF; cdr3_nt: TGTGCCAGTAGTACCGGGACAGTCTATGGCTACACCTTC
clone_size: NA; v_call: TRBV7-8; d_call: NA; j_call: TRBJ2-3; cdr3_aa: CASSYSRDTQYF; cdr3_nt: TGTGCCAGCAGCTATTCGAGAGATACGCAGTATTTT
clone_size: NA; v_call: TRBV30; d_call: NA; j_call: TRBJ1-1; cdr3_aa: CAWRVAGGMNTEAFF; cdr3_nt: TGTGCCTGGAGAGTGGCAGGAGGTATGAACACTGAAGCTTTCTTT
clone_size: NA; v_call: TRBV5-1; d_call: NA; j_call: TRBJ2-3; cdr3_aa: CASSLEVAGTDTQYF; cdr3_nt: TGCGCCAGCAGCTTGGAGGTAGCGGGCACAGATACGCAGTATTTT
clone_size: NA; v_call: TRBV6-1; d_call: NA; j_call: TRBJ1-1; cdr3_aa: CASTLRVNTEAFF; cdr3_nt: TGTGCCAGCACCCTCAGGGTGAACACTGAAGCTTTCTTT
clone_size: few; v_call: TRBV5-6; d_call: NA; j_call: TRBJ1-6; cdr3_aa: CASSLMALTPGDSPLHF; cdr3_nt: TGTGCCAGCAGCTTGATGGCCTTAACCCCGGGGGATTCACCCCTCCACTTT
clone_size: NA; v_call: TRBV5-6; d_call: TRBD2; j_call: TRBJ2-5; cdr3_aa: CASSFFAGGPEETQYF; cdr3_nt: TGTGCCAGCAGCTTTTTCGCGGGGGGGCCGGAGGAGACCCAGTACTTC
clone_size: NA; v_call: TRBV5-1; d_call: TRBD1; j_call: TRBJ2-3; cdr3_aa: CASSLHVRDSGRDTQYF; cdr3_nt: TGCGCCAGCAGCTTACACGTCCGGGACAGCGGACGGGATACGCAGTATTTT